The next 19 T cell receptor beta chains were all read from a single sample in a study of OX40 agonist ivuxolimab in advanced cancers. The repertoire was sequenced with immunoSEQ multiplex PCR; TCRdb's copy has only in-frame clones and lacks some. The data hold about 50,000 clones, with 82% observed a single time. This specimen consisted of CD4+ or CD8+ T cells sorted from blood, obtained in a trial of the OX40 agonist ivuxolimab. These receptors were collected from an adult with an advanced solid tumor such as melanoma, head and neck, liver or kidney cancer.

The chain has TRBV5-1 and TRBJ2-5, with D possibly matching TRBD1 (6 bases). The CDR3 is made up of 15 amino acids. Looked up from germline, CDR1 is SGHRS and CDR2 is YFSETQ. Trimming took off 0 bases at V and 4 bases at J, with 13 bases between the two ends. The CDR3 bases are TGCGCCAGCAGCTTGGTTGCGAAAGGGGGAGAGACCCAGTACTTC. Amino acid sequence: CASSLVAKGGETQYF.

The gene calls are TRBV5-1 and TRBJ1-1; D gene unclear. V was cut by 1 base and J by 1 base, with 11 bases left in between. This CDR3 contains 15 residues. The germline V gene encodes CDR1 SGHRS and CDR2 YFSETQ. Here the CDR3 DNA reads TGCGCCAGCAGCTTGTTTCTTACGGAGAACACTGAAGCTTTCTTT. This gives the protein CASSLFLTENTEAFF.

This sequence joins TRBV15 and TRBJ2-3, with 9 positions matching TRBD2. V lost 6 bases to trimming and J lost 0 bases; unmatched junction nucleotides: 16. The CDR3 spans 19 residues. CDR1 LNHNV and CDR2 YYDKDF come from the germline V gene (reference sequence). CDR3 in DNA: TGTGCCACCAGACTAGGCCTAGCGGGAATTCAATCTAGCACAGATACGCAGTATTTT. Translating it yields CATRLGLAGIQSSTDTQYF. The whole variable domain, remainder taken from reference TRBV15 and TRBJ2-3, is DAMVIQNPRYQVTQFGKPVTLSCSQTLNHNVMYWYQQKSSQAPKLLFHYYDKDFNNEADTPDNFQSRRPNTSFCFLDIRSPGLGDTAMYLCATRLGLAGIQSSTDTQYFGPGTRLTVL.

The genes are TRBV6-1 and TRBJ1-4; D is possibly TRBD1 (6 bases). CDR3 length: 14 residues. V was trimmed by 1 base and J by 8 bases, leaving 11 bases between them. Germline lookup yields CDR1 MNHNS and CDR2 SASEGT. This CDR3 reads CASSEDRVREKLFF. DNA for the CDR3: TGTGCCAGCAGTGAAGACAGGGTTAGAGAAAAACTGTTTTTT.

This clone was seen a single time. This rearrangement joins TRBV6-1 to TRBJ2-2; D unresolved. Trimming took 6 bases from V and 6 from J, leaving 11 bases between them. Looked up from germline, CDR1 is MNHNS and CDR2 is SASEGT. This CDR3 has 13 residues. CDR3 sequence reads: CASRGLSAGELFF. In DNA form, the CDR3 reads TGTGCCAGCAGAGGCCTATCAGCCGGGGAGCTGTTTTTT.

This chain joins TRBV7-9 and TRBJ1-5; the match to TRBD1 covers 8 bases. Germline V gene sequence: CDR1 SEHNR, CDR2 FQNEAQ (reference sequence). The V gene end was trimmed by 5 bases and the J gene end by 6 bases; junction bases not matched to a gene: 9. This CDR3 region has 15 residues. The CDR3 here is CASSTGTGTRQPQHF. The CDR3 DNA follows: TGTGCCAGCAGCACCGGGACAGGCACCCGTCAGCCCCAGCATTTT.

This chain uses TRBV18 with TRBJ1-1; unclear D gene. Germline CDR1 and CDR2: KGHSH and LQKENI. V was pared by 1 base and J by 11 bases, with 20 bases between. The CDR3 is made up of 15 amino acids. The CDR3 protein is CASSPQQNPPTTAFF. The DNA for the CDR3 is TGTGCCAGCTCACCACAACAGAACCCCCCGACGACCGCTTTCTTT.

The V call is TRBV27, the J call TRBJ1-2; D gene unclear. This CDR3 is built from 15 residues. V was trimmed by 6 bases and J by 2 bases, leaving 16 bases between them. The germline V gene encodes CDR1 MNHEY and CDR2 SMNVEV (reference sequence). CDR3 bases: TGTGCCAGCAGATATAACCAGGATTCGAACTATGGCTACACCTTC. This gives the protein CASRYNQDSNYGYTF.

DNA for the CDR3: TGTGCCAGCAGCACCTCAGGGGTAGCGGCCTACGAGCAGTACTTC. Its protein is CASSTSGVAAYEQYF. The chain is built from TRBV9 and TRBJ2-7; D tentatively reads TRBD1 or TRBD2 (6 bases each). Trimming removed 4 bases from V and 2 bases from J, with 16 bases in between. This CDR3 has 15 amino acids. Germline V lookup: CDR1 SGDLS, CDR2 YYNGEE.

V and J are TRBV4-1 and TRBJ2-3; D is ambiguous. Germline CDR1 is MGHRA and CDR2 is YSYEKL. Trimming cost V 4 bases and J 2 bases, with 1 base left between them. This CDR3 has 11 residues. The CDR3 sequence: CASSLTDTQYF. In nucleotides, the CDR3 is TGCGCCAGCAGCCTCACAGATACGCAGTATTTT.

CDR3 DNA sequence: TGTGCCAGCAGCCCCCGATCGAGGGACGAGCAGTACTTC. Residues: CASSPRSRDEQYF. This chain joins TRBV9 and TRBJ2-7; D may be TRBD2 (5 bases). Trimming shortened V by 4 bases and J by 5 bases, and 13 bases separated the two germline ends. The CDR3 has 13 residues. CDR1 is SGDLS, CDR2 YYNGEE, per germline.

V and J are TRBV7-2 and TRBJ1-5, with 7 bases identical to TRBD1. Germline CDR1 reads SGHTA; CDR2 reads FQGNSA. The junction had 3 bases not matched to a gene; V was cut back by 4 bases and J by 0 bases. The CDR3 has 15 amino acids. CDR3 DNA sequence: TGTGCCAGCAGCTCTCGGACAGGTAGCAATCAGCCCCAGCATTTT. This translates into CASSSRTGSNQPQHF.

V is TRBV10-3 and J is TRBJ1-1; maybe TRBD1 (5 bases). V was pared by 3 bases and J by 4 bases, with 9 bases between. From germline, CDR1 is ENHRY and CDR2 SYGVKD. The CDR3 consists of 13 residues. The chain's CDR3 is CAISDTGLTEAFF. Here the CDR3 DNA reads TGTGCCATCAGTGACACAGGACTCACTGAAGCTTTCTTT.

The rearrangement joins TRBV4-1 to TRBJ1-1; no firm D call. This CDR3 spans 17 amino acids. Germline CDR1 reads MGHRA; CDR2 reads YSYEKL. Trimming took off 1 base at V and 0 bases at J, with 15 bases between the two ends. CDR3 loop: CASSQANLGAMNTEAFF. DNA of the CDR3: TGCGCCAGCAGCCAAGCCAACCTAGGCGCCATGAACACTGAAGCTTTCTTT.

The V gene is TRBV2, the J gene TRBJ2-2; D is ambiguous. This CDR3 contains 14 residues. Germline V gene sequence: CDR1 SNHLY, CDR2 FYNNEI. Trimming left V 7 bases short and J 1 base short, with 10 bases between. The CDR3 nucleotides read TGTGCCAGCATGAGGCAGGAGAACACCGGGGAGCTGTTTTTT. As protein: CASMRQENTGELFF. Based on the CDR3 plus reference TRBV2 and TRBJ2-2, the full variable domain is EPEVTQTPSHQVTQMGQEVILRCVPISNHLYFYWYRQILGQKVEFLVSFYNNEISEKSEIFDDQFSVERPDGSNFTLKIRSTKLEDSAMYFCASMRQENTGELFFGEGSRLTVL.

The gene calls are TRBV6-5 and TRBJ1-1; 8 nucleotides agree with TRBD1. Trimming removed 2 bases from V and 1 base from J; junction bases left unmatched: 0. CDR1 and CDR2 from the germline V gene are MNHEY and SVGAGI. The CDR3 is 14 residues long. The DNA of the CDR3 is TGTGCCAGCAGTTACGGACAGGGGAACACTGAAGCTTTCTTT. It translates to CASSYGQGNTEAFF.

In this sample, this clone turned up once. The rearrangement joins TRBV11-3 to TRBJ1-1; 8 bases map to TRBD1. With V trimmed by 5 bases and J by 4 bases, 3 bases remained unmatched. The CDR3 spans 13 residues. In germline, CDR1 is SGHNT, CDR2 YENEEA. The CDR3 loop reads CASSPTGGTEAFF. CDR3 DNA: TGTGCCAGCAGCCCCACAGGGGGCACTGAAGCTTTCTTT.

V usage is TRBV18 and J usage is TRBJ1-2; D ambiguous. Germline values: CDR1 KGHSH, CDR2 LQKENI. The V and J ends lost 2 bases and 4 bases respectively, with 11 bases between them. The CDR3 is made up of 14 amino acids. Here the CDR3 reads CASSPEEQPYGYTF. The CDR3 nucleotides read TGTGCCAGCTCACCAGAGGAACAGCCCTATGGCTACACCTTC.

This chain connects TRBV5-1 to TRBJ2-6; 8 bases fit TRBD1. V trimming: 1 base; J trimming: 0 bases; junction bases outside the gene matches: 6. The CDR3 consists of 18 residues. Germline CDR1 is SGHRS and CDR2 is YFSETQ. CDR3 protein: CASSLSGTGLSGANVLTF. DNA for the CDR3: TGCGCCAGCAGCTTGTCCGGGACAGGTCTCTCTGGGGCCAACGTCCTGACTTTC.